The 27 T cell receptor beta chains listed next were all sequenced from one sample in a study of blood T cell repertoires in COVID-19. Clones were sequenced by immunoSEQ multiplex PCR, and TCRdb holds only the in-frame ones, with some missing. The data hold roughly 73,000 clones, with 78% observed a single time. Material: peripheral blood. The receptors shown here come from a human donor in a cohort sampled during active COVID-19.

In this sample, this clone turned up a few times. CDR3 nucleotides: TGTGCCTGGATCAGAGGGCCCGGAGGATATGGCTACACCTTC. Translated, it gives CAWIRGPGGYGYTF. The chain carries TRBV30 and TRBJ1-2, with D unresolved. The CDR3 totals 14 residues. The ends were cut back, 4 bases at V and 5 bases at J, with 17 bases in the middle. Germline V gene data show CDR1 as GTSNPN and CDR2 as SVGIG (reference sequence).

CDR3 residues: CASSLDGQGARYGYTF. CDR3 DNA: TGTGCCAGCAGCTTGGATGGACAGGGGGCGAGGTATGGCTACACCTTC. V usage is TRBV5-4 and J usage is TRBJ1-2, with TRBD1 matching 11 bases. The CDR3 has 16 amino acids. The junction had 6 bases not matched to a gene; V was cut back by 0 bases and J by 5 bases. Germline CDR1 reads SGHNT; CDR2 reads YYREEE (reference sequence).

V is TRBV18 and J is TRBJ2-6, with a tentative D call TRBD1 (6 bases). The CDR3 is 18 residues long. Germline V gives CDR1 KGHSH, CDR2 LQKENI. The V gene lost 3 bases and the J gene lost 2 bases, with 17 bases spanning the gap. DNA for the CDR3: TGTGCCAGCTCACCCCGACAGGCGACCAAGACTGGGGCCAACGTCCTGACTTTC. This sequence encodes CASSPRQATKTGANVLTF.

V usage is TRBV19 and J usage is TRBJ1-5; 7 bases align to TRBD1. The ends lost 3 bases at V and 0 bases at J; junction bases unmatched: 11. The V gene's germline CDR1 is LNHDA and CDR2 SQIVND (reference sequence). This CDR3 contains 18 residues. The CDR3 coding sequence is TGTGCCAGTAGTATGTCAGGGGGAGATTTTTATAGCAATCAGCCCCAGCATTTT. It is translated as CASSMSGGDFYSNQPQHF.

The chain combines TRBV14 with TRBJ1-1; D is ambiguous. Per germline, CDR1 SGHDN and CDR2 FVKESK. The CDR3 contains 12 residues. With 1 base removed from V and 7 bases from J, the gap between germline ends came to 7 bases. In DNA form, the CDR3 reads TGTGCCAGCAGCCAAGCGGGGATTGAAGCTTTCTTT. Amino acids: CASSQAGIEAFF.

The genes are TRBV7-2 and TRBJ2-1, with D perhaps TRBD2 (6 bases). CDR3 length equals 13 residues. Germline loops: CDR1 SGHTA, CDR2 FQGNSA. V was clipped by 3 bases and J by 6 bases, with 9 bases between them. The CDR3 loop is CASSLTSFNEQFF. The CDR3 DNA is TGTGCCAGCAGCTTGACTAGTTTCAATGAGCAGTTCTTC.

The J gene is TRBJ1-1, the V gene TRBV5-1, with D possibly matching TRBD1 (5 bases). This CDR3 spans 15 amino acids. Per germline, CDR1 SGHRS and CDR2 YFSETQ. Trimming removed 4 bases at V and 5 bases at J, with 18 bases between. This CDR3 is CASSPGGGDGTEAFF. The CDR3, as DNA: TGCGCCAGCAGCCCGGGGGGAGGGGACGGGACTGAAGCTTTCTTT.

The V call is TRBV7-6, the J call TRBJ2-1; TRBD2 aligns across 9 bases. Germline loops: CDR1 SGHVS, CDR2 FNYEAQ. This CDR3 contains 15 residues. The V and J ends lost 2 bases and 5 bases, in that order; junction bases with no gene match: 4. The CDR3 nucleotides are TGTGCCAGCAGCTTAATGACTAGCGGTAACAATGAGCAGTTCTTC. Translated: CASSLMTSGNNEQFF.

The V gene is TRBV6-5, the J gene TRBJ1-5; TRBD1 is a possible D gene (6 bases). In germline, CDR1 is MNHEY, CDR2 SVGAGI. The CDR3 extends over 14 amino acids. The ends were cut back, 4 bases at V and 1 base at J, with 8 bases in the middle. The CDR3 here is CASSFTGSNQPQHF. The CDR3, as DNA: TGTGCCAGCAGTTTTACAGGGAGCAATCAGCCCCAGCATTTT.

CDR3 sequence reads: CASSPVKGSGNTIYF. The CDR3 DNA sequence: TGTGCCAGCAGCCCTGTTAAGGGGTCTGGAAACACCATATATTTT. The V gene is TRBV14, the J gene TRBJ1-3; TRBD1 might be the D (5 bases). V lost 4 bases and J 1 base, leaving 11 bases between the germline ends. The CDR3 sequence is 15 residues long. Germline loops: CDR1 SGHDN, CDR2 FVKESK.

This sequence joins TRBV2 and TRBJ1-5; D call uncertain. The CDR3 has 13 amino acids. With 6 bases removed from V and 0 bases from J, the gap between germline ends came to 6 bases. In germline, CDR1 is SNHLY, CDR2 FYNNEI. The chain's CDR3 is CASSRDSNQPQHF. Written as DNA, the CDR3 is TGTGCCAGCAGCCGGGATAGCAATCAGCCCCAGCATTTT.

J is TRBJ1-2 and V is TRBV6-1, with D tentatively TRBD1 (5 bases). This CDR3 contains 13 residues. Trimming removed 1 base at V and 4 bases at J, with 7 bases between. Per germline, CDR1 MNHNS and CDR2 SASEGT. The CDR3 coding sequence is TGTGCCAGCAGTGAAGGACAGCCCTATGGCTACACCTTC. Translation gives CASSEGQPYGYTF.

V and J are TRBV28 and TRBJ1-1; D unresolved. With 3 bases removed from V and 0 bases from J, the gap between germline ends came to 8 bases. CDR3 length: 14 residues. Germline CDR1 and CDR2: MDHEN and SYDVKM. The CDR3 nucleotides are TGTGCCAGCAGTTTTTCCGTAATGAACACTGAAGCTTTCTTT. It codes for CASSFSVMNTEAFF.

The CDR3 reads CASSTGQGDGELFF. CDR3 DNA: TGTGCCAGCAGCACCGGACAGGGAGACGGGGAGCTGTTTTTT. The V gene is TRBV7-7, the J gene TRBJ2-2, with 8 bases that match TRBD1. V shed 5 bases and J 7 bases; nucleotides not matched to a gene: 6. This CDR3 spans 14 amino acids. The germline gives CDR1 SSHAT, CDR2 FNYEAQ (reference sequence).

This sequence joins TRBV5-6 and TRBJ2-5; 9 bases fit TRBD2. This CDR3 is built from 18 residues. The germline V gene encodes CDR1 SGHDT and CDR2 YYEEEE. The ends lost 0 bases at V and 5 bases at J; junction bases unmatched: 14. Here the CDR3 DNA reads TGTGCCAGCAGCTTGGCCAGGGGACTAGCTCCTCAGCGGGAGACCCAGTACTTC. Encoded protein: CASSLARGLAPQRETQYF.

This chain connects TRBV30 to TRBJ2-7; 10 bases are a match to TRBD1. The germline gives CDR1 GTSNPN, CDR2 SVGIG (reference sequence). Losses at the gene ends were 3 bases for V and 2 bases for J; bases not matched to a gene: 10. The CDR3 has 16 amino acids. The CDR3 region is CAWRGLGTGVPYEQYF. CDR3 bases: TGTGCCTGGAGGGGGCTCGGGACAGGGGTTCCCTACGAGCAGTACTTC.

This clone has only a few counts. This sequence joins TRBV12-3 or TRBV12-4 and TRBJ2-7, with 7 bases matching TRBD1. Unmatched junction bases numbered 4, after V lost 6 bases and J lost 5 bases. The CDR3 spans 12 residues. Written as DNA, the CDR3 is TGTGCCAGCAGGGACAGGTTCGACGAGCAGTACTTC. Protein product: CASRDRFDEQYF.

The CDR3: CASSPEVNSYGYTF. As DNA, the CDR3 is TGTGCCAGCTCACCAGAGGTCAACTCCTATGGCTACACCTTC. The V and J genes are TRBV18 and TRBJ1-2; no clear D gene. This CDR3 spans 14 amino acids. V lost 2 bases and J 4 bases, leaving 11 bases between the germline ends. Per the germline V gene, CDR1 is KGHSH and CDR2 is LQKENI.

This clone was observed a few times. The chain is built from TRBV6-5 and TRBJ1-5, with D perhaps matching TRBD1 (5 bases). The germline CDR1 and CDR2 sequences are MNHEY and SVGAGI. The V gene lost 6 bases and the J gene lost 0 bases, with 9 bases spanning the gap. The CDR3 runs to 14 residues. The CDR3 bases are TGTGCCAGCAGACAGGTATATAGCAATCAGCCCCAGCATTTT. This gives the protein CASRQVYSNQPQHF.

This chain connects TRBV2 to TRBJ2-7; 9 bases align to TRBD1. Germline V gene sequence: CDR1 SNHLY, CDR2 FYNNEI. Trimming took 7 bases from V and 2 from J; bases not matched to a gene: 9. This CDR3 is built from 15 residues. The CDR3 sequence is CASNLGRTGAYEQYF. The CDR3 DNA reads as TGTGCCAGCAACCTCGGGAGGACAGGGGCCTACGAGCAGTACTTC.

This clone was recorded a few times. The chain carries TRBV15 and TRBJ2-1, with TRBD2 matching 13 bases. CDR3 size: 17 residues. The germline V gene has CDR1 LNHNV and CDR2 YYDKDF (reference sequence). The V gene end was trimmed by 5 bases and the J gene end by 3 bases; junction bases not matched to a gene: 7. Here the CDR3 reads CATSGRTSGSNYNEQFF. CDR3 DNA: TGTGCCACCAGCGGACGGACTAGCGGGAGTAACTACAATGAGCAGTTCTTC.

The chain joins TRBV11-2 to TRBJ2-7; unclear D gene. The CDR3 spans 14 residues. Looked up from germline, CDR1 is SGHAT and CDR2 is FQNNGV. Trimming took 2 bases from V and 2 from J, leaving 10 bases between them. CDR3 protein: CASSLRVEPYEQYF. The CDR3 nucleotides read TGTGCCAGCAGCTTAAGAGTCGAGCCCTACGAGCAGTACTTC.

J is TRBJ2-7 and V is TRBV5-1; the match to TRBD1 covers 10 bases. After removal of 4 bases from V and 3 bases from J, the junction contained 4 bases not matched to a gene. Germline assignment: CDR1 SGHRS and CDR2 YFSETQ. This CDR3 has 14 residues. The CDR3 DNA reads as TGCGCCAGCAGCACGGGACAGGGGAACTACGAGCAGTACTTC. It encodes CASSTGQGNYEQYF.

This clone was detected a few times. The chain recombines TRBV7-6 with TRBJ1-2; TRBD1 matches 9 bases. J lost 7 bases, V lost 3 bases, and 6 bases had no gene match. The CDR3 length is 14 residues. Germline V CDR1 and CDR2: SGHVS, FNYEAQ. The CDR3: CASSLRTGDTGYTF. The CDR3 nucleotides read TGTGCCAGCAGCTTGCGGACAGGGGATACTGGCTACACCTTC.

The chain uses TRBV2 and TRBJ1-1; perhaps TRBD1 as D (6 bases). CDR1 and CDR2 from the germline V gene are SNHLY and FYNNEI. Trimming stripped 8 bases from V and 4 bases from J, with 17 bases between. The CDR3 length is 14 residues. Here the CDR3 DNA reads TGTGCCAGCCAGTTATACAGGGATAGCACTGAAGCTTTCTTT. Protein product: CASQLYRDSTEAFF.

V and J are TRBV28 and TRBJ1-6, with a weak D call TRBD1 (5 bases). V was cut by 5 bases and J by 6 bases, with 17 bases left in between. CDR3 size: 16 residues. Germline CDR1 and CDR2: MDHEN and SYDVKM. The DNA for the CDR3 is TGTGCCAGCAGTGAAGGCGGGACGGCCATTAATTCACCCCTCCACTTT. It codes for CASSEGGTAINSPLHF.

This chain links TRBV30 with TRBJ1-6, with a weak D call TRBD1 (5 bases). The germline V gene has CDR1 GTSNPN and CDR2 SVGIG (reference sequence). The CDR3 is 14 amino acids. V gave up 2 bases and J gave up 6 bases, with 11 bases separating them. In DNA, the CDR3 is TGTGCCTGGAGTATGGGGGAGGGTAATTCACCCCTCCACTTT. The encoded protein is CAWSMGEGNSPLHF.